This T cell receptor (beta chain) was documented in a study of Ad26.COV2.S vaccination and SARS-CoV-2 variants. Study as a whole: Doses of Ad26.COV2.S were injected into muscle once or twice, 56 days apart. Study conclusions and caveats: Measurement of non-spike TCR breadth gave similar results in vaccine and placebo recipients.

Generated by immunoSEQ multiplex PCR, the TCRdb table keeps only in-frame clones and is missing some. This sample carries around 420,000 clones, 88% of them seen once, and the ten largest clones take 3.6%. Treatment reported: 19 received Ad26.COV2.S at low or high dose, single or two shots; about 5 received placebo; per-sample allocation not given. Sampling occurred on day 63 after the first vaccine or placebo injection. The V gene lost 0 bases and the J gene lost 5 bases, with 10 bases spanning the gap. The CDR3 spans 15 residues. Germline V CDR1 and CDR2: SGHTA, FQGNSA. Notes on this clone: The antigen is undetermined.

The chain has TRBV7-2 and TRBJ2-2, with a tentative D call TRBD1 (7 bases). The sample consisted of peripheral blood, taken in a trial of Ad26.COV2.S vaccine versus placebo. The origin of this receptor is a person between 18 and 59 years old who received the Ad26.COV2.S COVID-19 vaccine or a placebo. The CDR3 here is CASSLARGRTGELFF. In DNA, the CDR3 is TGTGCCAGCAGCTTAGCCAGGGGGAGGACCGGGGAGCTGTTTTTT.